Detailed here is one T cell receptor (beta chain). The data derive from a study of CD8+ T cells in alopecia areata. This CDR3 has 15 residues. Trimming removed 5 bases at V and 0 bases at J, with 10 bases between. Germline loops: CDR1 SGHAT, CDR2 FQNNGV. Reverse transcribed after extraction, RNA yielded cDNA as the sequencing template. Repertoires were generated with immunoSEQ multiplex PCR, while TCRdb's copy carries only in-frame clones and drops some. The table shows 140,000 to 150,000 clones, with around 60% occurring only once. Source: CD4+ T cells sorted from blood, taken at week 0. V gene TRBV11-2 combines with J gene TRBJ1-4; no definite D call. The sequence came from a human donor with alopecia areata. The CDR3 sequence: CASSRRDATNEKLFF. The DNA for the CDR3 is TGTGCCAGCAGCCGACGAGATGCAACTAATGAAAAACTGTTTTTT.